This is a list of T cell receptor beta chains from one sample in a study of lymphopenia after photon versus proton radiotherapy. The table came from immunoSEQ multiplex PCR; TCRdb's copy has only in-frame clones and leaves some out. The top ten hold around a sixth of the sample, which has 4,500 to 6,500 clones, around 90% seen once. The material sequenced was peripheral blood, taken from a patient treated with photon-based radiotherapy. The source is a young man with gastric cancer. The CDR3 runs from the conserved cysteine through the conserved F or W. A D gene is named only where the DNA matches it firmly. The size field is filled for only some rows; it gives once, few, many or a size class.

j_call,d_call,clone_size,v_call,cdr3_aa,cdr3_nt
TRBJ2-1,TRBD2,.,TRBV11-3,CASSQASGRARNEQFF,TGTGCCAGCAGCCAAGCTAGCGGGAGGGCAAGGAATGAGCAGTTCTTC
TRBJ2-7,TRBD1,.,TRBV28,CASSLWTGGLYEQYF,TGTGCCAGCAGTTTGTGGACAGGGGGTCTCTACGAGCAGTACTTC
TRBJ2-7,.,once,TRBV28,CASSLSWNEQYF,TGTGCCAGCAGTTTATCATGGAACGAGCAGTACTTC
TRBJ2-3,.,.,TRBV28,CASRFPQGVTQYF,TGTGCCAGCAGATTTCCACAGGGCGTCACGCAGTATTTT
TRBJ1-5,.,.,TRBV5-8,CASSLVPNQPQHF,TGTGCCAGCAGCTTGGTACCCAATCAGCCCCAGCATTTT
TRBJ2-1,.,.,TRBV4-1,CASSQTTSSHEQFF,TGCGCCAGCAGCCAAACGACTAGTTCTCATGAGCAGTTCTTC
TRBJ2-2,TRBD2,few,TRBV9,CASSGDYNTGELFF,TGTGCCAGCAGCGGGGACTACAACACCGGGGAGCTGTTTTTT
TRBJ2-3,TRBD1,.,TRBV5-4,CASSPDRARADTQYF,TGTGCCAGCAGCCCCGACAGGGCGCGGGCAGATACGCAGTATTTT
TRBJ2-1,.,.,TRBV19,CASKRRGLSEDEQFF,TGTGCCAGTAAGAGGCGGGGCCTGAGCGAGGATGAGCAGTTCTTC
TRBJ2-3,.,once,TRBV11-2,CASSPWATTDTQYF,TGTGCCAGCAGCCCATGGGCTACCACAGATACGCAGTATTTT
TRBJ1-1,.,.,TRBV11-2,CASSSTLNTEAFF,TGTGCCAGCAGCTCGACCTTAAACACTGAAGCTTTCTTT
TRBJ2-7,.,.,TRBV6-5,CASSAVYEQYF,TGTGCCAGCAGTGCGGTCTACGAGCAGTACTTC
TRBJ2-3,.,.,TRBV6-5,CASSPRTPNTDTQYF,TGTGCCAGCAGTCCGAGGACACCGAACACAGATACGCAGTATTTT
TRBJ1-6,.,once,TRBV6-5,CASGSNNSPLHF,TGTGCCAGCGGATCTAATAATTCACCCCTCCACTTT
TRBJ2-3,.,.,TRBV28,CASSLGSSNTDTQYF,TGTGCCAGCAGTTTAGGGTCGAGCAACACAGATACGCAGTATTTT
TRBJ1-2,TRBD1,.,TRBV29-1,CSVVSGGINYGYTF,TGCAGCGTTGTGTCAGGGGGCATAAACTATGGCTACACCTTC
TRBJ1-1,.,.,TRBV29-1,CSVEVGGAGEAFF,TGCAGCGTTGAAGTAGGCGGGGCGGGTGAAGCTTTCTTT